The rows below give T cell receptor beta chains drawn from one sample of a study of control samples from healthy donors and cancer patients. Here immunoSEQ multiplex PCR was the method, and the copy in TCRdb shows in-frame clones only, minus some. The top ten hold roughly 6.4% of the sample, which has under 450,000 clones, roughly 90% seen once. Sequenced sample: PBMCs. The receptors stem from a man aged 40-49 years with head and neck cancer. The CDR3 runs from the conserved cysteine through the conserved F or W. Each record gives: clone size, D gene, CDR3 length, J gene, V gene, CDR3 DNA, CDR3 protein. D genes are given only for firm matches. Only part of the rows carry a size: once, few, many, or a class if the clone is expanded.

-,TRBD1,13,TRBJ1-1,TRBV6-5,TGTGCCAGCAGTAAAAAGGGGACAGGTGAAGCTTTCTTT,CASSKKGTGEAFF
once,-,15,TRBJ2-5,TRBV10-3,TGTGCCATCAGTGGTTTACCGGGGGATCAAGAGACCCAGTACTTC,CAISGLPGDQETQYF
-,TRBD2,14,TRBJ2-2,TRBV28,TGTGCCAGCAGTTTACGGGGGGGGACCGGGGAGCTGTTTTTT,CASSLRGGTGELFF
-,-,16,TRBJ1-3,TRBV30,TGTGCCTGGAGTACCCCCACCCGGGCCTCTGGAAACACCATATATTTT,CAWSTPTRASGNTIYF
-,-,13,TRBJ1-4,TRBV18,TGTGCCAGCTCAGGGGCAGTTGCGGAAAAACTGTTTTTT,CASSGAVAEKLFF
once,-,17,TRBJ2-2,TRBV24-1,TGTGCCACCAGTGATTATAAGGCAGGACCTACGACCGGGGAGCTGTTTTTT,CATSDYKAGPTTGELFF
-,-,15,TRBJ2-7,TRBV5-1,TGCGCCAGCAGCTTGTCCGGGTCTACCTTCTACGAGCAGTACTTC,CASSLSGSTFYEQYF
once,-,15,TRBJ2-3,TRBV18,TGTGCCAGCTCACCGAGGGACAAACTCACAGATACGCAGTATTTT,CASSPRDKLTDTQYF
-,TRBD2,16,TRBJ2-4,TRBV5-6,TGTGCCAGCAGTACCGGACTAGCGGGGGCGACAAACATTCAGTACTTC,CASSTGLAGATNIQYF
once,TRBD1,17,TRBJ2-5,TRBV5-1,TGCGCCAGCAGCATGGCCCGGGACAGCCGAACCCAAGAGACCCAGTACTTC,CASSMARDSRTQETQYF
-,-,16,TRBJ1-4,TRBV6-6,TGTGCCAGCAGACTCGCCGGGACAACAACTAATGAAAAACTGTTTTTT,CASRLAGTTTNEKLFF
-,-,19,TRBJ1-5,TRBV28,TGTGCCAGCAGTTTCGTCTGGGGTATGGACACCTATAGCAATCAGCCCCAGCATTTT,CASSFVWGMDTYSNQPQHF
few,-,14,TRBJ2-3,TRBV28,TGTGCCAGCAGTTTAATGTCCGGTGCAGATACGCAGTATTTT,CASSLMSGADTQYF
-,-,13,TRBJ2-5,TRBV3-1/TRBV3-2,TGTGCCAGCAGCCCGCGAGAGGGGGAGACCCAGTACTTC,CASSPREGETQYF
-,-,14,TRBJ2-7,TRBV27,TGTGCCAGCAGTTTCGACAGAACATCCTACGAGCAGTACTTC,CASSFDRTSYEQYF
-,TRBD2,17,TRBJ2-1,TRBV5-6,TGTGCCAGCAGCTTGGGGCCTAGCGGGAGGTGGGAGAATGAGCAGTTCTTC,CASSLGPSGRWENEQFF
-,-,14,TRBJ2-3,TRBV5-6,TGTGCCAGCAGCCAGAGCAGGGAAAGGGATACGCAGTATTTT,CASSQSRERDTQYF
-,-,13,TRBJ2-3,TRBV9,TGTGCCAGCACCCCCAGGCCAACAGATACGCAGTATTTT,CASTPRPTDTQYF
-,-,17,TRBJ1-4,TRBV18,TGTGCCAGCTCATGGACGGGGCTCACGGGGACTAATGAAAAACTGTTTTTT,CASSWTGLTGTNEKLFF
-,-,14,TRBJ2-7,TRBV25-1,TGTGCCAGCAGCGCCTTCTACAGTTCCTACGAGCAGTACTTC,CASSAFYSSYEQYF
-,-,18,TRBJ2-3,TRBV5-1,TGCGCCAGCAGCTTGGAAGGCGGAAGACCGACCTACACAGATACGCAGTATTTT,CASSLEGGRPTYTDTQYF
-,TRBD1,18,TRBJ1-1,TRBV7-2,TGTGCCAGCAGCCCAACCCCCGGGACAGTACAGGGGAGGACTGAAGCTTTCTTT,CASSPTPGTVQGRTEAFF
few,-,14,TRBJ2-7,TRBV7-9,TGTGCCAGCAGCTTAGCCGGCAGCTCCTACGAGCAGTACTTC,CASSLAGSSYEQYF
-,TRBD2,15,TRBJ2-1,TRBV10-1,TGCGCCAGCAGTGAGGGACTAGTCCCACGGAATGAGCAGTTCTTC,CASSEGLVPRNEQFF
few,TRBD2,11,TRBJ2-7,TRBV6-6,TGTGCCAGCGGGAGGGGCTACGAGCAGTACTTC,CASGRGYEQYF
-,-,19,TRBJ1-5,TRBV18,TGTGCCAGCTCACCATCGAGCGAGAACACCTTTGGAAGCAATCAGCCCCAGCATTTT,CASSPSSENTFGSNQPQHF
-,-,15,TRBJ2-5,TRBV4-1,TGCGCCAGCAGCCAAGATATGGCGCGGGGAGAGACCCAGTACTTC,CASSQDMARGETQYF
-,TRBD1,16,TRBJ1-1,TRBV7-3,TGTGCCAGCAGCTTGGTTCCGGGACAGACTAACACTGAAGCTTTCTTT,CASSLVPGQTNTEAFF
-,TRBD1,16,TRBJ2-5,TRBV27,TGTGCCAGCAGTTTATTAGTCACAGGGGGATTAGAGACCCAGTACTTC,CASSLLVTGGLETQYF
-,-,16,TRBJ2-6,TRBV9,TGTGCCAGCAGCGTTTTCGGGTCCTCTGGGGCCAACGTCCTGACTTTC,CASSVFGSSGANVLTF
-,-,15,TRBJ2-7,TRBV28,TGTGCCAGCAGTCCACATAGCGACAGTCCCTACGAGCAGTACTTC,CASSPHSDSPYEQYF
-,-,16,TRBJ1-1,TRBV9,TGTGCCAGCAGCGTAGAGTCCAGGGTACCGTACACTGAAGCTTTCTTT,CASSVESRVPYTEAFF
-,-,11,TRBJ1-2,TRBV7-9,TGTGCCAGCAGCCCCGGCTATGGCTACACCTTC,CASSPGYGYTF
-,TRBD1,18,TRBJ2-4,TRBV7-6,TGTGCCAGCAGCTCCTCCTTCCGGGACAGAGAAGCCAAAAACATTCAGTACTTC,CASSSSFRDREAKNIQYF
-,TRBD1,16,TRBJ1-3,TRBV19,TGTGCCAGTACTACTACAGGGGACGCCGAACGAAACACCATATATTTT,CASTTTGDAERNTIYF
-,TRBD1,14,TRBJ2-5,TRBV9,TGTGCCAGCAGCCCTCGACAGGGAGAGGAGACCCAGTACTTC,CASSPRQGEETQYF
once,-,13,TRBJ2-3,TRBV11-3,TGTGCCAGCAGAGGGCGAAACGAGGATACGCAGTATTTT,CASRGRNEDTQYF
once,-,11,TRBJ1-2,TRBV29-1,TGCAGCGTTGAGGAACGGTATGGCTACACCTTC,CSVEERYGYTF
-,-,13,TRBJ2-7,TRBV7-9,TGTGCCAGCAGCTTGAAAGTATCCTACGAGCAGTACTTC,CASSLKVSYEQYF
-,-,14,TRBJ2-7,TRBV3-1/TRBV3-2,TGTGCCAGCAGCCAAGTTCCCATTTTGTCCGAGCAGTACTTC,CASSQVPILSEQYF
-,-,14,TRBJ2-2,TRBV2,TGTGCCAGCAGTGCCACAACGAACACCGGGGAGCTGTTTTTT,CASSATTNTGELFF
-,-,18,TRBJ1-2,TRBV19,TGTGCCAGTAGTATCCTACCCACGGCCCAGGGTGGTAACTATGGCTACACCTTC,CASSILPTAQGGNYGYTF
-,-,14,TRBJ1-3,TRBV5-1,TGCGCCAGCAGCTTGGCGGGTCAGGGTGACACCATATATTTT,CASSLAGQGDTIYF
-,-,15,TRBJ2-3,TRBV6-2/TRBV6-3,TGTGCCAGCAGTTACTTGGCAGCTAGCACAGATACGCAGTATTTT,CASSYLAASTDTQYF
-,TRBD2,16,TRBJ2-3,TRBV11-2,TGTGCCAGCAGCCCGATCGGGGGGACGAGCACAGATACGCAGTATTTT,CASSPIGGTSTDTQYF
-,TRBD2,16,TRBJ2-3,TRBV6-4,TGTGCCAGCAGTGACCTGGCTAGCGGGAGTCAAGATACGCAGTATTTT,CASSDLASGSQDTQYF
-,TRBD1,14,TRBJ2-7,TRBV28,TGTGCCAGCAGTTTGACAGGGGCTTCCTACGAGCAGTACTTC,CASSLTGASYEQYF
-,TRBD1,15,TRBJ1-5,TRBV19,TGTGCCAGTAGTATTCGACAGGGAGGCAATCAGCCCCAGCATTTT,CASSIRQGGNQPQHF
-,-,15,TRBJ2-4,TRBV18,TGTGCCAGCTCACCCAAGGGGGAAACCAAAAACATTCAGTACTTC,CASSPKGETKNIQYF
once,-,16,TRBJ2-3,TRBV3-1/TRBV3-2,TGTGCCAGCAGCCTCTATCCCGGAGGGGGCACAGATACGCAGTATTTT,CASSLYPGGGTDTQYF
-,-,14,TRBJ1-5,TRBV2,TGTGCCAGCGAAGAGGGGGGTGAGAATCAGCCCCAGCATTTT,CASEEGGENQPQHF
-,-,15,TRBJ1-6,TRBV11-2,TGTGCCAGCAGCTTAGAGTGGCAGGATAATTCACCCCTCCACTTT,CASSLEWQDNSPLHF